This T cell receptor beta chain appears in the sequencing data of a study of T cell responses to AZD1222 COVID-19 vaccine. The V and J ends lost 1 base and 7 bases respectively, with 17 bases between them. The germline gives CDR1 LGHDT, CDR2 YNNKEL (reference sequence). The CDR3 extends over 16 amino acids. Notes on the study in general: At baseline, just a handful of AZD1222 recipients tested seropositive.

Here immunoSEQ multiplex PCR was the method, and the copy in TCRdb shows in-frame clones only, minus some. The sample shows around 150,000 clones, approximately 94% of them seen only once. Second-dose timings of about 4 or about 12 weeks were pooled. This clone turned up a few times. Its antigen is unknown. The clonotype comes from an adult who received the AZD1222 COVID-19 vaccine. Here the sequenced sample was peripheral blood, taken 28 days after the second AZD1222 dose. This sequence joins TRBV3-1 (or the pseudogene TRBV3-2) and TRBJ1-5, with a weak D call TRBD1 (6 bases). The CDR3 DNA reads as TGTGCCAGCAGCCAAGGTTTCCCCAGGGGCGAGCAGCCCCAGCATTTT. Its translation: CASSQGFPRGEQPQHF.